These T cell receptor beta chains were read from a single sample in a study of blood T cell repertoires in COVID-19. Profiled with immunoSEQ multiplex PCR; TCRdb holds only in-frame clones, not every one. The sample consists of more than 200,000 clones, around 81% of them appearing once. Sequencing was performed on PBMCs or T cells enriched from blood (not recorded which). Source of these receptors: a man aged 25 to 45 with acute COVID-19. Each CDR3 is given with its conserved first and last residue. A D gene is named only where the DNA matches it firmly. Only some rows state a clone size, as once, few, many or a class for expanded clones.

>NA|TRBD2|TRBV5-6|TRBJ2-7
TGTGCCAGCAGCTTAGGCGGGGGGGGGTCCTACGAGCAGTACTTC
CASSLGGGGSYEQYF
>NA|NA|TRBV11-3|TRBJ2-5
TGTGCCAGCAGTTCACGGACAGAGCAAGAGACCCAGTACTTC
CASSSRTEQETQYF
>few|TRBD1|TRBV6-1|TRBJ1-2
TGTGCCAGCAGTGATCCGGGACAGCAAGTCAACTATGGCTACACCTTC
CASSDPGQQVNYGYTF
>few|NA|TRBV5-4|TRBJ1-4
TGTGCCAGCAGCTTGGTCCAGGGCGGAAAACTGTTTTTT
CASSLVQGGKLFF
>few|TRBD1|TRBV27|TRBJ1-1
TGTGCCAGCAGTTTATCCAGGGGGACCGTGTCTGAAGCTTTCTTT
CASSLSRGTVSEAFF
>NA|TRBD2|TRBV7-3|TRBJ2-7
TGTGCCAGCAGCCCCACCGGGACTAACTACGAGCAGTACTTC
CASSPTGTNYEQYF
>NA|NA|TRBV14|TRBJ2-7
TGTGCCAGCAGCCCGCAGACAGGCGACTACTATTTCTACGAGCAGTACTTC
CASSPQTGDYYFYEQYF
>NA|NA|TRBV6-1|TRBJ1-3
TGTGCCAGCAGTGAAGCACGACCCTCGGGGGGAAACACCATATATTTT
CASSEARPSGGNTIYF
>NA|TRBD1|TRBV7-9|TRBJ1-1
TGTGCCAGCAGCCGGAACAGGGGCGACACTGAAGCTTTCTTT
CASSRNRGDTEAFF
>NA|NA|TRBV11-3|TRBJ2-3
TGTGCCAGCAGCTTAGGAATGGGGGGGCCCACAGATACGCAGTATTTT
CASSLGMGGPTDTQYF
>NA|NA|TRBV5-4|TRBJ2-3
TGTGCCAGCAGCTTCAACACAGATACGCAGTATTTT
CASSFNTDTQYF
>NA|TRBD1|TRBV25-1|TRBJ1-1
TGTGCCAGCAGCGAGGGGGCGATAAACACTGAAGCTTTCTTT
CASSEGAINTEAFF
>NA|NA|TRBV28|TRBJ1-2
TGTGCCAGCAGTCCGGCGGGAGGGAACACGGATGGCTACACCTTC
CASSPAGGNTDGYTF
>NA|NA|TRBV7-9|TRBJ1-2
TGTGCCAGCACCAATAGCTATGGCTACACCTTC
CASTNSYGYTF
>once|TRBD1|TRBV5-5|TRBJ1-2
TGTGCCAGCAGCCAGACAGGGGCTGAGGGCTACACCTTC
CASSQTGAEGYTF
>NA|TRBD2|TRBV7-2|TRBJ2-1
TGTGCCAGCAGCTCAACCTTACTAGCGGGGGGGAACAATGAGCAGTTCTTC
CASSSTLLAGGNNEQFF
>NA|NA|TRBV25-1|TRBJ1-3
TGTGCCAGCAGTGAATCTTTTCGGGTGAACTCTGGAAACACCATATATTTT
CASSESFRVNSGNTIYF
>NA|NA|TRBV11-3|TRBJ1-1
TGTGCCAGCAGCTTTCAGGGCACTGAAGCTTTCTTT
CASSFQGTEAFF
>NA|TRBD2|TRBV7-3|TRBJ2-3
TGTGCCAGCAGCTTGGGACTAGCGGGGGGAGGCACAGATACGCAGTATTTT
CASSLGLAGGGTDTQYF
>NA|NA|TRBV28|TRBJ1-3
TGTGCCAGCAGTTTGGTAGGACACCCTTTCTCTGGAAACACCATATATTTT
CASSLVGHPFSGNTIYF
>few|TRBD1|TRBV19|TRBJ1-5
TGTGCCAGTAGGAGTGGGACAGTCTCCAGCGGAGGGAGCAATCAGCCCCAGCATTTT
CASRSGTVSSGGSNQPQHF
>NA|TRBD1|TRBV5-1|TRBJ2-4
TGCGCCAGCAGCTTGAGGACAGGGGAAAACATTCAGTACTTC
CASSLRTGENIQYF
>few|TRBD1|TRBV5-1|TRBJ1-4
TGCGCCAGCAGCATCTCCGGGACAGGGAACGAAAAACTGTTTTTT
CASSISGTGNEKLFF
>NA|TRBD1|TRBV12-5|TRBJ1-5
TGTGCTAGTGGCTCCGGGACAGGGATGAGTCAGCCCCAGCATTTT
CASGSGTGMSQPQHF
>NA|NA|TRBV12-3/TRBV12-4|TRBJ2-4
TGTGCCAGCAGTTCCGGGCCGGTACGAGGGAACTTC
CASSSGPVRGNF
>NA|NA|TRBV29-1|TRBJ1-5
TGCAGCGTTGAAGTTGGGGAGGGGCAGCCCCAGCATTTT
CSVEVGEGQPQHF
>NA|NA|TRBV5-6|TRBJ2-7
TGTGCCAGCACCGTACTAAGCTCCTACGAGCAGTACTTC
CASTVLSSYEQYF
>NA|TRBD1|TRBV7-9|TRBJ1-6
TGTGCCAGCAGCCCCCGGACAGGGGAGAAGTCACCCCTCCACTTT
CASSPRTGEKSPLHF
>NA|TRBD1|TRBV3-1/TRBV3-2|TRBJ2-5
TGTGCCAGCAGCTATAGAAGGACAGGTCAAGAGACCCAGTACTTC
CASSYRRTGQETQYF
>NA|NA|TRBV25-1|TRBJ1-1
TGTGCCAGCAAAGGAGGGCTGACTGAAGCTTTCTTT
CASKGGLTEAFF
>NA|TRBD1|TRBV14|TRBJ1-2
TGTGCCAGCAGCCTCGGACAGGGAGGAATCTATGGCTACACCTTC
CASSLGQGGIYGYTF
>NA|TRBD2|TRBV29-1|TRBJ2-7
TGCAGCGTGGTGGGTTTGGGGGAGCGGGGGGCTGTATACGAGCAGTACTTC
CSVVGLGERGAVYEQYF
>few|NA|TRBV7-9|TRBJ1-2
TGTGCCAGCAGCTTCTCGGGGGTGATGGGTGGCTACACCTTC
CASSFSGVMGGYTF
>NA|NA|TRBV18|TRBJ2-5
TGTGCCAGCTCACCTCGGCAGGGGGAGACCCAGTACTTC
CASSPRQGETQYF
>NA|NA|TRBV19|TRBJ1-6
TGTGCCAGTAGTATAAGGGGTTCCTATAATTCACCCCTCCACTTT
CASSIRGSYNSPLHF
>NA|NA|TRBV5-1|TRBJ2-7
TGCGCCAGCAGCTTGGGGGCCGTAGGAATCTCCTACGAGCAGTACTTC
CASSLGAVGISYEQYF
>few|TRBD1|TRBV7-2|TRBJ2-7
TGTGCCAGCAGCCCCCAACAGGGGGGCGGTTACGAGCAGTACTTC
CASSPQQGGGYEQYF
>once|TRBD1|TRBV6-6|TRBJ2-7
TGTGCCAGCAGTTTCGGGACAGGGAGGAAGAACGAGCAGTACTTC
CASSFGTGRKNEQYF
>few|NA|TRBV5-6|TRBJ2-7
TGTGCCAGCAGCTTACAGGCTCGGGAGCAGTACTTC
CASSLQAREQYF
>NA|TRBD2|TRBV5-1|TRBJ2-3
TGCGCCAGCAGCCCGGGACTAGCGGGGCTTACTAGCACAGATACGCAGTATTTT
CASSPGLAGLTSTDTQYF
>NA|TRBD1|TRBV6-4|TRBJ2-1
TGTGCCAGCGCTTTATACAGGGGAAATGAGCAGTTCTTC
CASALYRGNEQFF
>NA|TRBD1|TRBV10-3|TRBJ1-1
TGTGCCATCAGTGTGATCGACAGGGACACTGAAGCTTTCTTT
CAISVIDRDTEAFF
>NA|NA|TRBV19|TRBJ2-2
TGTGCCAGTTCTCGGGTGGCCGGGGAGCTGTTTTTT
CASSRVAGELFF
>NA|TRBD1|TRBV19|TRBJ1-2
TGTGCCAGTAGTATAGACGCGGGGACAGGTACCGGCTACACCTTC
CASSIDAGTGTGYTF
>NA|TRBD1|TRBV23-1|TRBJ2-7
TGCGCCAGCACGAACAGGGGGCAATACGAGCAGTACTTC
CASTNRGQYEQYF
>NA|NA|TRBV9|TRBJ2-5
TGTGCCAGCAGCGTAGAAGGGCGGGGCCAAGAGACCCAGTACTTC
CASSVEGRGQETQYF
>once|TRBD2|TRBV20-1|TRBJ2-1
TGCAGTGCTAGTAAGCCGGGGGGGGTGAATGAGCAGTTCTTC
CSASKPGGVNEQFF
>NA|NA|TRBV27|TRBJ1-2
TGTGCCAGCAGTTTGAGGGCAGGCTATGGCTACACCTTC
CASSLRAGYGYTF
>once|TRBD1|TRBV3-1/TRBV3-2|TRBJ2-2
TGTGCCAGCAGCCAAGAGAGCAGGGGGTTGGCCGGGGAGCTGTTTTTT
CASSQESRGLAGELFF
>NA|NA|TRBV6-5|TRBJ2-3
TGTGCCAGCACCACGGGGGGCACCACAGATACGCAGTATTTT
CASTTGGTTDTQYF
>few|NA|TRBV4-1|TRBJ1-5
NA
CASSQVGDGSKHF
>NA|NA|TRBV7-3|TRBJ1-5
TGTGCCAGCAGCTCCGGACAGAATCAGCCCCAGCATTTT
CASSSGQNQPQHF